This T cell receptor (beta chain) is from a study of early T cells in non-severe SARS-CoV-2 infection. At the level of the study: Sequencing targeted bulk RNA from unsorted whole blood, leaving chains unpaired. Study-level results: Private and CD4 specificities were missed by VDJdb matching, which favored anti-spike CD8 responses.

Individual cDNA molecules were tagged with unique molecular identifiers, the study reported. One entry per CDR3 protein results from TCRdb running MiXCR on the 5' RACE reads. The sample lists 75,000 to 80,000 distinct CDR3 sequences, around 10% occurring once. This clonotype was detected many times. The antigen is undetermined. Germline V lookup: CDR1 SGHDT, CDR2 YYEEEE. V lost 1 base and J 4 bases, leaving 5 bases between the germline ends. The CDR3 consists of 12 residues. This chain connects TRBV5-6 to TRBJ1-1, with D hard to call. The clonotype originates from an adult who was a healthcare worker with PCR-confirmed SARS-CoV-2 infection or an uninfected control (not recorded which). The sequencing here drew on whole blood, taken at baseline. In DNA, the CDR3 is TGTGCCAGCAGCTTGTTGGTCACTGAAGCTTTCTTT. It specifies CASSLLVTEAFF.